The 20 T cell receptor beta chains below come from one sample, sequenced in a study of blood T cell repertoires in COVID-19. This table comes from immunoSEQ multiplex PCR, and its TCRdb copy is limited to in-frame clones, with some not included. Here the sample spans about 130,000 clones, roughly 72% being singletons. The sample was peripheral blood. These receptors were taken from a human donor in a cohort sampled during active COVID-19.

Only a few counts were recorded for this clone. The chain couples TRBV30 to TRBJ1-6; weak D call: TRBD1 (6 bases). The CDR3 spans 15 residues. The V end lost 5 bases, the J end lost 10 bases, and 21 bases lay between the germline ends. Looked up from germline, CDR1 is GTSNPN and CDR2 is SVGIG (reference sequence). CDR3 residues: CAWEAWTALRSPLHF. CDR3 nucleotides: TGTGCCTGGGAAGCGTGGACAGCCCTACGGTCACCCCTCCACTTT.

The rearrangement uses TRBV19 and TRBJ1-5, with TRBD1 matching over 9 bases. The length of the CDR3 is 15 residues. The junction had 4 bases not matched to a gene; V was cut back by 3 bases and J by 4 bases. CDR1 and CDR2 (germline): LNHDA, SQIVND (reference sequence). CDR3 residues: CASSIADRGNQPQHF. The CDR3 DNA reads TGTGCCAGTAGTATTGCGGACAGGGGTAATCAGCCCCAGCATTTT.

V and J are TRBV24-1 and TRBJ2-1, with 7 bases lining up with TRBD1. This CDR3 comprises 18 residues. J lost 1 base, V lost 3 bases, and 11 bases had no gene match. CDR1 KGHDR and CDR2 SFDVKD come from the germline V gene. The CDR3 region is CATSDPSTGQRSYNEQFF. The CDR3 DNA reads TGTGCCACCAGTGATCCCTCGACAGGGCAACGATCCTACAATGAGCAGTTCTTC.

The rearrangement uses TRBV10-2 and TRBJ2-7, with 7 nucleotides matching TRBD1. The CDR3 is 15 amino acids. The V and J ends lost 4 bases and 6 bases, in that order; junction bases with no gene match: 12. From germline, CDR1 is WSHSY and CDR2 SAAADI. The CDR3 region has the DNA TGCGCCAGCAGTGGGGCCGGGACAGACCCCCTCGAGCAGTACTTC. As protein: CASSGAGTDPLEQYF.

This clone was counted only a few times. The gene calls are TRBV28 and TRBJ1-2; 7 bases are shared with TRBD1. Germline loops: CDR1 MDHEN, CDR2 SYDVKM. The ends lost 1 base at V and 2 bases at J; junction bases unmatched: 10. CDR3 size: 17 residues. Here the CDR3 DNA reads TGTGCCAGCAGTTTATTGGGTTGGGGGACAGAGAACTATGGCTACACCTTC. Its protein is CASSLLGWGTENYGYTF.

In DNA form, the CDR3 reads TGTGCCAGTTGGAGCGGGGTCTCCTACGAGCAGTACTTC. This encodes CASWSGVSYEQYF. The chain carries TRBV2 and TRBJ2-7, with 7 bases matching TRBD2. Trimming cost V 9 bases and J 0 bases; bases outside gene matches: 5. This CDR3 comprises 13 residues. CDR1 is SNHLY and CDR2 is FYNNEI in the germline V gene.

The chain combines TRBV24-1 with TRBJ2-2; a possible D gene is TRBD2 (5 bases). The ends were cut back, 5 bases at V and 4 bases at J, with 7 bases in the middle. Per the germline V gene, CDR1 is KGHDR and CDR2 is SFDVKD. CDR3 length: 13 residues. CDR3 loop: CATSVEGTGELFF. CDR3 sequence (DNA): TGTGCCACCAGTGTTGAGGGCACCGGGGAGCTGTTTTTT.

The sample holds a few counts of this clone. The rearrangement links TRBV3-1 (or the pseudogene TRBV3-2) to TRBJ1-1, with 9 bases matching TRBD1. V trimming: 4 bases; J trimming: 4 bases; junction bases outside the gene matches: 4. This CDR3 comprises 14 residues. CDR1 is LGHDT, CDR2 YNNKEL, per germline (reference sequence). The CDR3 bases are TGTGCCAGCAGCCCGGGACAGGGTGGCACTGAAGCTTTCTTT. Amino acid sequence: CASSPGQGGTEAFF.

This chain uses TRBV27 with TRBJ2-1; a possible D gene is TRBD1 (6 bases). Trimming removed 2 bases at V and 2 bases at J, with 10 bases between. The CDR3 is 15 amino acids. CDR1 is MNHEY, CDR2 SMNVEV, per germline (reference sequence). CDR3 nucleotides: TGTGCCAGCAGTTTAATACAGGGAACCTACAATGAGCAGTTCTTC. Its translation: CASSLIQGTYNEQFF.

The rearrangement links TRBV28 to TRBJ1-2, with D possibly being TRBD1 (5 bases). Trimming took off 3 bases at V and 4 bases at J, with 24 bases between the two ends. The germline gives CDR1 MDHEN, CDR2 SYDVKM. CDR3 size: 18 residues. The CDR3 loop reads CASSFTGQRPGLGYGYTF. In DNA form, the CDR3 reads TGTGCCAGCAGTTTTACAGGCCAGCGACCTGGCCTCGGCTATGGCTACACCTTC.

This chain links TRBV2 with TRBJ1-1, with D perhaps TRBD1 (5 bases). The CDR3 loop spans 16 amino acids. Germline V gives CDR1 SNHLY, CDR2 FYNNEI. The germline V and J ends were trimmed by 7 bases and 0 bases, with 18 bases remaining between them. The CDR3 DNA reads TGTGCCAGCATGCCTTCCTCGGGGGGGATGAACACTGAAGCTTTCTTT. It translates to CASMPSSGGMNTEAFF.

The chain links TRBV6-6 to TRBJ1-1; no firm D call. Germline V lookup: CDR1 MNHNY, CDR2 SVGAGI (reference sequence). V was pared by 0 bases and J by 0 bases, with 8 bases between. This CDR3 has 15 amino acids. Here the CDR3 DNA reads TGTGCCAGCAGTTACTCCGGGTCTCTGAACACTGAAGCTTTCTTT. This gives the protein CASSYSGSLNTEAFF.

The V call is TRBV6-5, the J call TRBJ2-7, with D maybe TRBD1 (6 bases). Germline CDR1 MNHEY, CDR2 SVGAGI. Deletions cut 8 bases from V and 0 bases from J, with 14 bases between. The CDR3 spans 14 residues. Written as DNA, the CDR3 is TGTGCCAGCCCCAGGGGTGAGGACTCCTACGAGCAGTACTTC. Translation: CASPRGEDSYEQYF.

As for this clone: Other DNA sequences from this sample encode an identical CDR3 as well. The chain is built from TRBV27 and TRBJ2-4; TRBD2 agrees at 8 bases. The CDR3 sequence is 16 residues long. Germline loops: CDR1 MNHEY, CDR2 SMNVEV (reference sequence). Trimming took 5 bases from V and 0 from J; bases not matched to a gene: 6. The CDR3 here is CASSARGGIAKNIQYF. CDR3 coding DNA: TGTGCCAGCAGTGCACGGGGGGGGATAGCCAAAAACATTCAGTACTTC.

This chain links TRBV30 with TRBJ2-7; TRBD1 aligns across 8 bases. This CDR3 has 14 residues. Germline-derived CDR1 and CDR2 are GTSNPN and SVGIG (reference sequence). Germline trimming cut 8 bases from V and 4 bases from J; bases unmatched to any gene: 13. The CDR3 region is CAGGGDRSPYEQYF. In DNA form, the CDR3 reads TGTGCCGGTGGAGGGGACAGGAGTCCTTACGAGCAGTACTTC. The variable domain in full, with the rest retrieved from reference TRBV30 and TRBJ2-7, is SQTIHQWPATLVQPVGSPLSLECTVEGTSNPNLYWYRQAAGRGLQLLFYSVGIGQISSEVPQNLSASRPQDRQFILSSKKLLLSDSGFYLCAGGGDRSPYEQYFGPGTRLTVT.

The V and J genes are TRBV15 and TRBJ1-2; weak D call: TRBD1 (6 bases). CDR1 is LNHNV, CDR2 YYDKDF, per germline (reference sequence). V lost 3 bases, J lost 5 bases, and 7 bases lay in between. CDR3 length equals 12 residues. The CDR3 region is CATSRGHYGYTF. CDR3 DNA: TGTGCCACCAGCAGGGGACATTATGGCTACACCTTC.

This chain connects TRBV25-1 to TRBJ1-3; D may be TRBD1 (6 bases). This CDR3 has 14 residues. Germline V gives CDR1 MGHDK, CDR2 SYGVNS. V was pared by 8 bases and J by 0 bases, with 11 bases between. CDR3 protein: CASGGAFSGNTIYF. The CDR3, as DNA: TGTGCCAGCGGGGGGGCGTTCTCTGGAAACACCATATATTTT.

The V gene is TRBV20-1, the J gene TRBJ2-7; D might be TRBD1 (5 bases). The V end lost 3 bases, the J end lost 0 bases, and 9 bases lay between the germline ends. The CDR3 is made up of 13 amino acids. Per the germline V gene, CDR1 is DFQATT and CDR2 is SNEGSKA (reference sequence). The CDR3 region is CSASLGHSYEQYF. The CDR3 coding sequence is TGCAGTGCTAGTTTGGGGCACTCCTACGAGCAGTACTTC.

The rearrangement uses TRBV4-2 and TRBJ2-3, with a possible D match to TRBD2 (6 bases). The germline V gene encodes CDR1 LGHNA and CDR2 YNFKEQ. The CDR3 is 15 amino acids. The germline V and J ends were trimmed by 3 bases and 5 bases, with 15 bases remaining between them. CDR3 DNA sequence: TGTGCCAGCAGCCAGCCTACGGCGGGGATAGATACGCAGTATTTT. Protein sequence: CASSQPTAGIDTQYF.

Worth noting for this clone: This sample also contains other DNA sequences that code for the same CDR3. The V call is TRBV9, the J call TRBJ2-7; possible D gene TRBD2, 6 bases. The V end was cut by 2 bases, the J end by 2 bases, with 11 bases between. Germline V lookup: CDR1 SGDLS, CDR2 YYNGEE. The CDR3 is 14 amino acids. In DNA, the CDR3 is TGTGCCAGCAGCGTTTCCGGGGGTCCCTACGAGCAGTACTTC. Encoded protein: CASSVSGGPYEQYF.